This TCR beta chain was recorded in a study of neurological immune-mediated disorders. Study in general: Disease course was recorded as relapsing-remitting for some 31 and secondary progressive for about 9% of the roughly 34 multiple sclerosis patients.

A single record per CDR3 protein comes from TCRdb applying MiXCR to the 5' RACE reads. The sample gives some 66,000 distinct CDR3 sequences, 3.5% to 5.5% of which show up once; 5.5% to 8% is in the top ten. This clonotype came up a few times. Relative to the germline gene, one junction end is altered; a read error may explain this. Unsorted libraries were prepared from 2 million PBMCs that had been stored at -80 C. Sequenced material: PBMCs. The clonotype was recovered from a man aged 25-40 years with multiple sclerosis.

Here the CDR3 reads CASSYRRQGDSPLNF. Here the CDR3 DNA reads TGTGCCAGCAGTTACCGGCGGCAGGGGGATTCACCCCTCAACTTT. The V and J genes are TRBV6-5 and TRBJ1-6, with TRBD1 identical over 7 bases. This CDR3 is built from 15 residues. Germline CDR1 reads MNHEY; CDR2 reads SVGAGI.